This T cell receptor (beta chain) was sequenced in a study of beta chain features in type 1 diabetes. Across the whole study: Over all samples combined, some 110 million sorted cells were examined. General study points: Moderately but significantly shorter TCRB CDR3s were found in Type 1 diabetes patients in all four CD4+ subsets. Naive, central memory and Treg TCRB repertoires appeared more alike in patients than in healthy donors. The analysis here could not establish whether HLA type shapes TCRB rearrangement. A PCR bias possibly favoring shorter templates would apply equally to patients and controls.

The sequenced template was cDNA made from the entire isolated RNA. Data came from immunoSEQ multiplex PCR; TCRdb stores just in-frame clones and leaves some out. The sample contains some 290,000 clones, about 24% of which appear only once. From germline, CDR1 is SGDLS and CDR2 YYNGEE. V shed 0 bases and J shed 0 bases, with 6 bases lying between them. There are 14 residues in the CDR3. This clone showed up just a few times. What it binds is not known. The sequenced sample was naive CD4+ T cells from blood. V usage is TRBV9 and J usage is TRBJ1-1; D remains unclear. The receptor was derived from a woman under 40 with type 1 diabetes. DNA for the CDR3: TGTGCCAGCAGCGTAGGCCAGATGAACACTGAAGCTTTCTTT. Its protein product is CASSVGQMNTEAFF. Based on the CDR3 plus reference TRBV9 and TRBJ1-1, the full variable domain is DSGVTQTPKHLITATGQRVTLRCSPRSGDLSVYWYQQSLDQGLQFLIQYYNGEERAKGNILERFSAQQFPDLHSELNLSSLELGDSALYFCASSVGQMNTEAFFGQGTRLTVV.